Each of the 14 T cell receptor beta chains below was sequenced from the same sample in a study of Ad26.COV2.S vaccination and SARS-CoV-2 variants. The sample's treatment: 19 received Ad26.COV2.S at low or high dose, single or two shots; roughly five received placebo; per-sample allocation not given. Sampling happened 63 days after the first vaccine or placebo injection. Only in-frame clones appear in the TCRdb table, and some are missing; sequencing was by immunoSEQ multiplex PCR. Found here are about 400,000 clones, about 91% of them singletons; the top ten hold under 2%. The starting material was peripheral blood, obtained in a trial of Ad26.COV2.S vaccine versus placebo. The receptors stem from a person between 18 and 65 years old who received the Ad26.COV2.S COVID-19 vaccine or a placebo.

This chain links TRBV15 with TRBJ2-1, with 7 positions matching TRBD1. V was pared by 0 bases and J by 0 bases, with 2 bases of the junction left unmatched. The CDR3 has 16 residues. In germline, CDR1 is LNHNV, CDR2 YYDKDF (reference sequence). The CDR3 bases are TGTGCCACCAGCAGAGATCGGGACAGCTCCTACAATGAGCAGTTCTTC. Translating it yields CATSRDRDSSYNEQFF.

The chain carries TRBV7-8 and TRBJ1-5; D gene uncertain. V was trimmed by 1 base and J by 4 bases, leaving 5 bases between them. This CDR3 has 13 amino acids. CDR1 and CDR2 (germline): SGHVS, FQNEAQ. The CDR3 sequence is CASSLGPNQPQHF. CDR3 nucleotides: TGTGCCAGCAGCTTAGGTCCTAATCAGCCCCAGCATTTT.

This clone appeared a single time. This chain connects TRBV7-2 to TRBJ2-6; 8 bases line up with TRBD1. V lost 5 bases to trimming and J lost 1 base; unmatched junction nucleotides: 4. This CDR3 spans 16 amino acids. CDR1 and CDR2 (germline): SGHTA, FQGNSA. The CDR3 region is CASSAGGESGANVLTF. In nucleotides, the CDR3 is TGTGCCAGCAGCGCAGGGGGCGAATCTGGGGCCAACGTCCTGACTTTC.

This chain connects TRBV2 to TRBJ1-4; 10 bases are a match to TRBD1. V gave up 5 bases and J gave up 0 bases; unmatched junction bases: 9. Germline CDR1 reads SNHLY; CDR2 reads FYNNEI. This CDR3 comprises 18 residues. CDR3 residues: CASSPGQGIPATNEKLFF. The CDR3 DNA sequence: TGTGCCAGCAGTCCGGGACAGGGGATCCCCGCAACTAATGAAAAACTGTTTTTT. The variable domain in full, completed from reference TRBV2 and TRBJ1-4, reads EPEVTQTPSHQVTQMGQEVILRCVPISNHLYFYWYRQILGQKVEFLVSFYNNEISEKSEIFDDQFSVERPDGSNFTLKIRSTKLEDSAMYFCASSPGQGIPATNEKLFFGSGTQLSVL.

This clone was detected once. V and J are TRBV6-5 and TRBJ1-2; D remains ambiguous. Germline lookup yields CDR1 MNHEY and CDR2 SVGAGI. This CDR3 has 13 residues. V lost 0 bases, J lost 4 bases, and 6 bases lay in between. CDR3 DNA sequence: TGTGCCAGCAGTTACTCTCGCAGCTATGGCTACACCTTC. This encodes CASSYSRSYGYTF.

The V call is TRBV3-1 (or the pseudogene TRBV3-2), the J call TRBJ2-2; D is perhaps TRBD1 (7 bases). CDR3 length equals 15 residues. In germline, CDR1 is LGHDT, CDR2 YNNKEL (reference sequence). V lost 0 bases and J 10 bases, leaving 15 bases between the germline ends. The CDR3 region is CASSQDGARGAELFF. Written as DNA, the CDR3 is TGTGCCAGCAGCCAAGATGGCGCCAGGGGGGCGGAGCTGTTTTTT.

The chain has TRBV19 and TRBJ1-2, with D maybe TRBD1 (5 bases). This CDR3 region has 12 residues. Trimming stripped 4 bases from V and 10 bases from J, with 13 bases between. Germline assignment: CDR1 LNHDA and CDR2 SQIVND (reference sequence). The CDR3 coding sequence is TGTGCCAGTAGTAGGGACGCCTATTTCTACACCTTC. The encoded protein is CASSRDAYFYTF.

The rearrangement uses TRBV5-6 and TRBJ1-1; D unresolved. Trimming removed 0 bases from V and 2 bases from J, with 5 bases in between. This CDR3 spans 13 amino acids. From germline, CDR1 is SGHDT and CDR2 YYEEEE. CDR3 bases: TGTGCCAGCAGCTTGGAGATAAACACTGAAGCTTTCTTT. Protein: CASSLEINTEAFF.

The chain employs TRBV4-2 and TRBJ1-4, with D hard to call. V was pared by 0 bases and J by 7 bases, with 12 bases between. The CDR3 is made up of 15 amino acids. Germline-derived CDR1 and CDR2 are LGHNA and YNFKEQ. In DNA form, the CDR3 reads TGTGCCAGCAGCCAAGATGCTGAAACGAGTGAAAAACTGTTTTTT. This gives the protein CASSQDAETSEKLFF.

The chain couples TRBV27 to TRBJ2-2; 13 positions agree with TRBD2. The CDR3 consists of 17 residues. CDR1 is MNHEY, CDR2 SMNVEV, per germline (reference sequence). Trimming removed 6 bases from V and 2 bases from J; junction bases left unmatched: 6. This CDR3 reads CASSRRGLAGNTGELFF. Written as DNA, the CDR3 is TGTGCCAGCAGCCGTAGGGGACTAGCGGGAAACACCGGGGAGCTGTTTTTT.

This chain uses TRBV29-1 with TRBJ2-7, with D maybe TRBD2 (6 bases). V shed 7 bases and J shed 6 bases, with 16 bases lying between them. This CDR3 spans 12 amino acids. The germline CDR1 and CDR2 sequences are SQVTM and ANQGSEA. Here the CDR3 DNA reads TGCAGCGGGGTAGGGGCGCGGGGCGAGCAGTACTTC. As protein: CSGVGARGEQYF.

The chain recombines TRBV30 with TRBJ1-1; D remains ambiguous. Trimming removed 0 bases from V and 11 bases from J, with 16 bases in between. The germline CDR1 and CDR2 sequences are GTSNPN and SVGIG (reference sequence). The CDR3 length is 13 residues. The CDR3 sequence: CAWSVLLIGDAFF. The CDR3 DNA reads TGTGCCTGGAGTGTACTCTTAATTGGTGACGCTTTCTTT.

The chain is built from TRBV13 and TRBJ2-1; 10 nucleotides align to TRBD2. CDR1 and CDR2 from the germline V gene are PRHDT and FYEKMQ (reference sequence). This CDR3 spans 16 amino acids. The V gene end was trimmed by 5 bases and the J gene end by 4 bases; junction bases not matched to a gene: 8. The CDR3 reads CASSAAGTSAYNEQFF. In nucleotides, the CDR3 is TGTGCCAGCAGCGCCGCCGGGACTAGCGCATACAATGAGCAGTTCTTC.

This clone was found once. The rearrangement links TRBV9 to TRBJ2-3; D gene unclear. Trimming pared 3 bases from V and 2 bases from J, leaving 10 bases between. CDR1 SGDLS and CDR2 YYNGEE come from the germline V gene. The CDR3 runs 14 residues. CDR3 region: CASSGSVDTDTQYF. The CDR3 bases are TGTGCCAGCAGCGGGAGCGTCGACACAGATACGCAGTATTTT.